The entry that follows covers one TCR beta chain sequence. This sample was taken from a study of control samples from healthy donors and cancer patients. Libraries were prepared by immunoSEQ multiplex PCR; TCRdb keeps only in-frame clonotypes and omits some of them. Of about 25,000 clones in the sample, 85% were seen once. Specimen: PBMCs. This sequence was found in a woman aged 60 to 75 with head and neck cancer.

The CDR3 protein is CASRPPGVRRNTEAFF. The CDR3, as DNA: TGTGCCAGCAGGCCCCCGGGTGTGAGACGGAACACTGAAGCTTTCTTT. The rearrangement uses TRBV7-2 and TRBJ1-1; D gene uncertain. The CDR3 runs to 16 residues. With 6 bases removed from V and 1 base from J, the gap between germline ends came to 18 bases. In germline, CDR1 is SGHTA, CDR2 FQGNSA.